A single sample is the source of the 14 T cell receptor beta chains below, sequenced in a study of blood T cells in healthy people across ages. Combining a sample-barcoded 5' primer with a J-beta primer mix, a second PCR ran for roughly 6 to 11 cycles. TCRdb re-called the 5' RACE reads with MiXCR, one entry per CDR3 protein. The sample records roughly 2 million distinct CDR3 sequences, about 49% being singletons. Sequencing was performed on blood. These receptor sequences come from a woman aged 40 to 50 in good health.

This clonotype was seen more than once but under ten times. The chain recombines TRBV20-1 with TRBJ2-5; D is perhaps TRBD2 (5 bases). CDR1 is DFQATT, CDR2 SNEGSKA, per germline (reference sequence). V was shortened by 0 bases and J by 5 bases, with 10 bases between the two germline ends. The CDR3 loop spans 13 amino acids. CDR3 sequence: CSARDGQRETQYF. CDR3 bases: TGCAGTGCTAGAGACGGCCAGCGGGAGACCCAGTACTTC.

The chain recombines TRBV20-1 with TRBJ2-4; TRBD2 matches 7 bases. The DNA end favors TRBJ2-7, so the J call may be wrong. Germline CDR1 reads DFQATT; CDR2 reads SNEGSKA (reference sequence). The CDR3 covers 17 residues. This CDR3 is CSARDERGQSSAYEQYF. CDR3 bases: TGCAGTGCTAGAGATGAGCGGGGTCAGAGCTCAGCCTACGAGCAGTACTTC.

The rearrangement uses TRBV20-1 and TRBJ2-7; D perhaps matches TRBD2 (5 bases). The CDR3 has 11 residues. From germline, CDR1 is DFQATT and CDR2 SNEGSKA (reference sequence). Trimming removed 4 bases at V and 3 bases at J, with 7 bases between. The CDR3 is CSAKAGYEQYF. The CDR3 DNA reads TGCAGTGCTAAGGCGGGCTACGAGCAGTACTTC.

This clonotype was seen only a few times. The chain is built from TRBV6-4 and TRBJ2-3, with TRBD1 matching over 11 bases. Germline loops: CDR1 MRHNA, CDR2 SNTAGT. CDR3 length equals 14 residues. V shed 2 bases and J 5 bases; nucleotides not matched to a gene: 0. This chain's CDR3 is CASSDGTGGDTQYF. The CDR3 DNA sequence: TGTGCCAGCAGTGACGGGACAGGGGGAGATACGCAGTATTTT.

The chain combines TRBV12-3 or TRBV12-4 with TRBJ1-5, with 10 bases that match TRBD1. CDR3 length: 16 residues. J gave up 4 bases and V 6 bases, and 9 bases lay outside the gene matches. The CDR3 is CASSPSDRGFNQPQHF. In nucleotides, the CDR3 is TGTGCCAGCAGCCCGTCGGACAGGGGGTTTAATCAGCCCCAGCATTTT.

The chain employs TRBV28 and TRBJ2-1; 8 nucleotides line up with TRBD1. Germline trimming cut 6 bases from V and 2 bases from J; bases unmatched to any gene: 9. CDR1 MDHEN and CDR2 SYDVKM come from the germline V gene. There are 16 residues in the CDR3. The CDR3 sequence: CASRGRDRRAYNEQFF. As DNA, the CDR3 is TGTGCCAGCAGGGGCCGGGACAGGCGCGCCTACAATGAGCAGTTCTTC. The complete variable domain, with remaining parts taken from reference TRBV28 and TRBJ2-1, reads DVKVTQSSRYLVKRTGEKVFLECVQDMDHENMFWYRQDPGLGLRLIYFSYDVKMKEKGDIPEGYSVSREKKERFSLILESASTNQTSMYLCASRGRDRRAYNEQFFGPGTRLTVL.

This chain uses TRBV7-9 with TRBJ2-5; D gene uncertain. This CDR3 contains 14 residues. The V and J ends lost 7 bases and 7 bases respectively, with 19 bases between them. Germline assignment: CDR1 SEHNR and CDR2 FQNEAQ (reference sequence). The CDR3 DNA reads as TGTGCCAGCAACCAAACTAATGAGGCGTGGACCCAGTACTTC. Its protein is CASNQTNEAWTQYF.

V is TRBV14 and J is TRBJ1-2; 7 positions agree with TRBD1. The germline V gene has CDR1 SGHDN and CDR2 FVKESK. After removal of 1 base from V and 3 bases from J, the junction contained 8 bases not matched to a gene. This CDR3 spans 16 amino acids. CDR3 sequence: CASSQVDRASYYGYTF. The CDR3 DNA reads TGTGCCAGCAGCCAAGTTGACAGGGCCTCGTACTATGGCTACACCTTC.

This clonotype was detected ten times or more. The chain recombines TRBV10-3 with TRBJ2-7; tentative D call: TRBD1 (6 bases). CDR1 is ENHRY and CDR2 is SYGVKD in the germline V gene. V lost 4 bases and J lost 2, with 15 bases in between. The CDR3 is 15 residues long. The CDR3 bases are TGTGCCATCAGTGGGGGCGGACAGCGAACCTACGAGCAGTACTTC. It codes for CAISGGGQRTYEQYF.

This clonotype was observed a few times. DNA of the CDR3: TGTGCCAGCAGTCCGCTGACTAGCGAAACAGAGACCCAGTACTTC. Protein sequence: CASSPLTSETETQYF. The genes are TRBV28 and TRBJ2-5; 8 positions match TRBD2. V was pared by 5 bases and J by 4 bases, with 9 bases of the junction left unmatched. Germline CDR1 MDHEN, CDR2 SYDVKM. The CDR3 consists of 15 residues.

A few counts support this clonotype. V and J are TRBV7-2 and TRBJ2-3; D is uncertain. The length of the CDR3 is 17 residues. CDR1 and CDR2 from the germline V gene are SGHTA and FQGNSA. The V end lost 2 bases, the J end lost 1 base, and 16 bases lay between the germline ends. This CDR3 reads CASSLSSRQSRTDTQYF. The CDR3 region has the DNA TGTGCCAGCAGCTTAAGCAGTCGGCAGAGCCGCACAGATACGCAGTATTTT.

The rearrangement joins TRBV10-3 to TRBJ2-1; D gene unclear. CDR1 is ENHRY, CDR2 SYGVKD, per germline. The CDR3 length is 15 residues. V was trimmed by 7 bases and J by 0 bases, leaving 13 bases between them. The CDR3 region has the DNA TGTGCCATCATTGATCGACTCTCCTCCTACAATGAGCAGTTCTTC. Residues: CAIIDRLSSYNEQFF.

The J gene is TRBJ2-1, the V gene TRBV7-2; no clear D gene. The J call may be wrong; the DNA end is better matched by TRBJ2-7. This CDR3 has 17 residues. Germline V gene sequence: CDR1 SGHTA, CDR2 FQGNSA. CDR3 bases: TGTGCCAGCAGCTTATTTGAGGTGGTGAGCTCCTACAATGAGCAGTACTTC. The encoded protein is CASSLFEVVSSYNEQYF.

The J gene is TRBJ2-5, the V gene TRBV7-3; TRBD1 is a possible D gene (6 bases). Germline CDR1 is SGHTA and CDR2 is FQGTGA. This CDR3 is built from 15 residues. The V and J ends lost 4 bases and 2 bases respectively, with 14 bases between them. The CDR3 nucleotides read TGTGCCAGCAGCTCACTTGGGGGCGAACAAGAGACCCAGTACTTC. Protein product: CASSSLGGEQETQYF.